These 15 T cell receptor beta chains came from one sample sequenced in a study of blood T cell repertoires in COVID-19. Sequencing was performed with immunoSEQ multiplex PCR; in TCRdb, only in-frame clones are kept and a portion is missing. The sample yields some 68,000 clones, roughly nine tenths seen once. The sample comprised peripheral blood. These receptors all come from a man aged 45-60 years with active COVID-19.

The V and J genes are TRBV7-2 and TRBJ1-5; TRBD1 might be the D (6 bases). V was pared by 5 bases and J by 4 bases, with 9 bases between. Germline V gives CDR1 SGHTA, CDR2 FQGNSA. This CDR3 spans 13 amino acids. CDR3 amino acids: CASSPGQNQPQHF. The CDR3 nucleotides read TGTGCCAGCAGCCCCGGACAGAATCAGCCCCAGCATTTT.

The chain uses TRBV11-2 and TRBJ1-4; D is possibly TRBD1 (6 bases). Germline V gives CDR1 SGHAT, CDR2 FQNNGV. Trimming cost V 2 bases and J 6 bases, with 13 bases left between them. The CDR3 length is 15 residues. CDR3 nucleotides: TGTGCCAGCAGCTTAAGTGTAGGGACACATGAAAAACTGTTTTTT. It codes for CASSLSVGTHEKLFF.

The chain links TRBV19 to TRBJ1-2, with TRBD1 matching over 8 bases. The CDR3 totals 15 residues. CDR1 is LNHDA and CDR2 is SQIVND in the germline V gene (reference sequence). Trimming at V came to 3 bases and at J to 2 bases, leaving 5 bases not matched to a gene. CDR3 in DNA: TGTGCCAGTAGTATGTCAGGGGGCGCGAACTATGGCTACACCTTC. It yields the protein CASSMSGGANYGYTF.

CDR3 amino acids: CASSERGKSKEKLFF. In nucleotides, the CDR3 is TGTGCCAGCAGTGAAAGGGGGAAGTCGAAGGAAAAACTGTTTTTT. This sequence joins TRBV2 and TRBJ1-4, with D maybe TRBD1 (6 bases). Trimming left V 2 bases short and J 8 bases short, with 15 bases between. CDR3 length: 15 residues. Germline V gene sequence: CDR1 SNHLY, CDR2 FYNNEI.

This clone has only one observation. The genes are TRBV5-1 and TRBJ1-5; D remains ambiguous. The CDR3 is 15 residues long. The germline CDR1 and CDR2 sequences are SGHRS and YFSETQ. V dropped 1 base and J dropped 0 bases, with 8 bases sitting between them. The CDR3 spells CASSLKLNSNQPQHF. CDR3 DNA: TGCGCCAGCAGCTTGAAGCTAAATAGCAATCAGCCCCAGCATTTT.

This clone was seen only once. The J gene is TRBJ2-3, the V gene TRBV9; 12 nucleotides agree with TRBD2. This CDR3 has 16 residues. Trimming took 0 bases from V and 4 from J; bases not matched to a gene: 3. Germline assignment: CDR1 SGDLS and CDR2 YYNGEE. The CDR3 sequence: CASSVDPSGRADTQYF. DNA for the CDR3: TGTGCCAGCAGCGTAGATCCTAGCGGGAGGGCAGATACGCAGTATTTT.

The J gene is TRBJ2-5, the V gene TRBV27, with TRBD1 identical over 7 bases. CDR3 length: 14 residues. CDR1 is MNHEY, CDR2 SMNVEV, per germline (reference sequence). Trimming cost V 3 bases and J 1 base; bases outside gene matches: 2. CDR3 residues: CASSFRDSQETQYF. In nucleotides, the CDR3 is TGTGCCAGCAGTTTTCGGGACAGCCAAGAGACCCAGTACTTC.

The V gene is TRBV12-2, the J gene TRBJ1-2; the table's D call TRBD1 went unverified against the DNA. TRBV12-2 is a pseudogene segment. This CDR3 region has 14 residues. DNA for the CDR3: TGTGCAAGTCGCACCGACAGGGACCTCTATGGCTACACCTTC. This translates into CASRTDRDLYGYTF.

This clone is a singleton in its sample. Sequence at one end of the junction differs from germline and may be a read error. The chain employs TRBV24-1 and TRBJ2-3; the D gene is possibly TRBD2 (5 bases). Germline lookup yields CDR1 KGHDR and CDR2 SFDVKD. The CDR3 spans 11 residues. CDR3 region: CAAASTDTQYF. The CDR3 DNA reads as TGTGCCGCGGCTAGCACAGATACGCAATATTTT.

The chain carries TRBV7-9 and TRBJ1-1, with TRBD1 identical over 8 bases. V trimming: 5 bases; J trimming: 5 bases; junction bases outside the gene matches: 10. This CDR3 is built from 15 residues. From germline, CDR1 is SEHNR and CDR2 FQNEAQ (reference sequence). The CDR3 here is CASSEETGGTTEAFF. CDR3 bases: TGTGCCAGCAGCGAAGAAACAGGGGGGACGACTGAAGCTTTCTTT.

The chain joins TRBV6-5 to TRBJ1-1; 8 bases line up with TRBD1. The germline CDR1 and CDR2 sequences are MNHEY and SVGAGI. The length of the CDR3 is 15 residues. V shed 2 bases, J shed 0 bases, and the junction held 2 bases outside the gene matches. Here the CDR3 reads CASSYGDRLNTEAFF. Written as DNA, the CDR3 is TGTGCCAGCAGTTACGGGGACAGGTTGAACACTGAAGCTTTCTTT.

This clone occurred a few times. The chain is built from TRBV21-1 and TRBJ1-5; the table gives TRBD1 as D, unverified against the DNA. TRBV21-1 is termed a pseudogene. The CDR3 runs 17 residues. CDR3 sequence reads: CASSKAPGGCGNQPQHF. CDR3 DNA sequence: TGTGCCAGCAGCAAAGCACCAGGGGGTTGTGGCAATCAGCCCCAGCATTTT.

The chain links TRBV4-1 to TRBJ1-2; 7 nucleotides agree with TRBD1. With 4 bases clipped from V and 4 bases from J, the junction kept 6 bases outside the gene matches. The CDR3 is 14 residues long. Germline-derived CDR1 and CDR2 are MGHRA and YSYEKL. Written as DNA, the CDR3 is TGCGCCAGCAGCCGCACCGGGACAGCCTATGGCTACACCTTC. This sequence encodes CASSRTGTAYGYTF.

V usage is TRBV28 and J usage is TRBJ1-2; tentatively, D is TRBD1 (6 bases). The V gene's germline CDR1 is MDHEN and CDR2 SYDVKM. Trimming took 2 bases from V and 6 from J, leaving 10 bases between them. CDR3 length: 13 residues. CDR3 residues: CASSLQGWDGYTF. The CDR3 bases are TGTGCCAGCAGTTTACAGGGGTGGGATGGCTACACCTTC.

This clone was recorded a few times. The genes are TRBV12-5 and TRBJ1-1, with D possibly matching TRBD1 (6 bases). Looked up from germline, CDR1 is LGHNT and CDR2 is FRNRAP. The ends were cut back, 2 bases at V and 0 bases at J, with 25 bases in the middle. This CDR3 spans 20 amino acids. CDR3 DNA: TGTGCTAGTGGTTTGATCTTCGGGACACCCAAAAGGGGGATGAACACTGAAGCTTTCTTT. It translates to CASGLIFGTPKRGMNTEAFF.